The following is a T cell receptor (beta chain) sequence with its context. The antigen is undetermined. This specimen comes from a study of T cell responses to AZD1222 COVID-19 vaccine. Study-wide findings and caveats: Spike-specific TCR depth and breadth grew after two AZD1222 doses. AZD1222 recipients seropositive at baseline numbered only six or seven.

V was pared by 3 bases and J by 7 bases, with 7 bases of the junction left unmatched. The CDR3 covers 16 residues. Germline lookup yields CDR1 WNHNN and CDR2 SYGVQD (reference sequence). Only in-frame clones appear in the TCRdb table, and some are missing; sequencing was by immunoSEQ multiplex PCR. The sample carries 100,000 to 150,000 clones, over 80% recorded once. The rearrangement joins TRBV10-1 to TRBJ2-1; 12 nucleotides line up with TRBD1. Sample: peripheral blood, taken on day 0 of AZD1222 vaccination. The receptor's source is an adult in good health. This CDR3 reads CASSDPGTGGWNEQFF. CDR3 DNA: TGCGCCAGCAGTGACCCCGGGACAGGGGGCTGGAATGAGCAGTTCTTC.